This T cell receptor beta chain was identified in a study of blood T cell repertoires in COVID-19. This clone was seen a handful of times. V gave up 6 bases and J gave up 4 bases, with 18 bases separating them. The CDR3 contains 15 residues. Germline V lookup: CDR1 MNHEY, CDR2 SVGAGI. Original processing methods: Amplification from reference gene primers served as the basis for estimated nucleated cell counts. The data were produced by immunoSEQ multiplex PCR, yet TCRdb's version contains in-frame clones alone and is incomplete. V and J calls and clone size are given by that table; D and trimming were obtained from the DNA. The data show roughly 50,000 clones, approximately 80% seen once.

The sequencing sample was made of peripheral blood. The chain carries TRBV6-5 and TRBJ1-1; maybe TRBD1 (6 bases). The origin of this receptor is a human donor with active or convalescent COVID-19. The donor label of this sample is uncertain. The CDR3 spells CASRPTGIGVTEAFF. The CDR3 nucleotides read TGTGCCAGCAGGCCTACAGGGATAGGAGTCACTGAAGCTTTCTTT.